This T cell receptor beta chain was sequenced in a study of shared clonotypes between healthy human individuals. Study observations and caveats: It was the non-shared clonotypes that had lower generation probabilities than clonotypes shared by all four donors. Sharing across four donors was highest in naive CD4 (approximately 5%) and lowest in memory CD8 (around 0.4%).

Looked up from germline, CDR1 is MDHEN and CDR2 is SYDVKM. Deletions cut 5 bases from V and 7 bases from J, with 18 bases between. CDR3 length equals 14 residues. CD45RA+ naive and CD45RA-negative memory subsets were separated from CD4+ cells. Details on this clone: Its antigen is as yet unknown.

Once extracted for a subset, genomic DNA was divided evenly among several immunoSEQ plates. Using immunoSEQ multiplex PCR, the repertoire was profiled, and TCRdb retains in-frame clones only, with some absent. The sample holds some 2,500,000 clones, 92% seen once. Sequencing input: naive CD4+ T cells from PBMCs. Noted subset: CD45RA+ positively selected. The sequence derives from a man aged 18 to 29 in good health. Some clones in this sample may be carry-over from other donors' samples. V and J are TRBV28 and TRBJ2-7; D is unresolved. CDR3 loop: CASSPQSRSVEQYF. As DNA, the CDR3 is TGTGCCAGCAGTCCCCAGTCCCGATCTGTGGAGCAGTACTTC.